This T cell receptor (beta chain) is drawn from a study of T cell clonality in common variable immunodeficiency. Profiling relied on immunoSEQ multiplex PCR, and the TCRdb table lists in-frame clones only, not all of them. This sample comprises over 35,000 clones, none seen once only. Study observations and caveats: Links between repertoire features and CVID complications were heterogeneity-limited. CVID subjects showed higher TCRbeta clonality than healthy controls. In common variable immunodeficiency, TCR beta chains reportedly carried fewer deletions and N-nucleotide insertions.

This clone was detected a few times. Its antigen is not known. The specimen sequenced was peripheral blood mononuclear cells. This clonotype originated in a person aged 18 to 75 in good health.

The sequenced part of the CDR3 DNA is TGTGCCAGCAGGTCACCGGGACAGGGACGGGAGACC. This codes for CASRSPGQGRET. The entire CDR3 reads CASRSPGQGRETQYF. The gene calls are TRBV11-2 and TRBJ2-5, with 9 bases aligning to TRBD1. The read ends 3 residues shy of where the CDR3 ends; the end is completed using the germline J gene. Germline CDR1 reads SGHAT; CDR2 reads FQNNGV. CDR3 length: 15 residues. Trimming took 6 bases from V and 5 from J; bases not matched to a gene: 10.